This TCR beta chain was identified in a study of response to subunit inactivated influenza vaccine. Study outcomes and limitations: Authors suggested few new T cells are recruited by each seasonal influenza vaccination.

In this sample, this clonotype turned up many times. The antigen remains unidentified. Per the germline V gene, CDR1 is DFQATT and CDR2 is SNEGSKA (reference sequence). This CDR3 contains 15 residues. V lost 0 bases and J lost 4, with 15 bases in between. TCRdb ran MiXCR on the RT-PCR reads and lists one entry per CDR3 protein. The sample lists roughly 630,000 distinct CDR3 sequences; around 13% were seen once. This specimen consisted of PBMCs from blood, obtained around two weeks before vaccination. This chain uses TRBV20-1 with TRBJ2-5, with D possibly being TRBD2 (6 bases). The sequence came from a man aged 45 to 65 who received an inactivated influenza vaccine. The CDR3 loop is CSARDGGLVLETQYF. CDR3 DNA: TGCAGTGCTAGAGATGGAGGGCTAGTGCTAGAGACCCAGTACTTC.